A single sample is the source of the 15 T cell receptor beta chains below, sequenced in a study of naive and memory T cell subsets. Two oligonucleotides, mixed equimolar, formed the beta constant-region primer covering TRBC1 and TRBC2. Four rounds of PCR amplified the ligated cDNA using nested alpha and beta constant-region primers plus SP2. TCRdb redid the calling of the UMI-ligation and nested PCR reads with MiXCR, one entry per CDR3 protein. The sample carries approximately 140,000 distinct CDR3 sequences, roughly a fifth recorded once. Findings and caveats of the study: Possibly reflecting memory cells re-expressing CD45RA, a few larger clonotypes occurred in naive repertoires, especially CD8.

No antigen has been assigned to these receptors. Sequenced material: naive CD8+ T cells from blood. The receptor source for this set is a human donor in good health.

The chain uses TRBV30 and TRBJ1-1; D remains unclear. This CDR3 is built from 12 residues. From germline, CDR1 is GTSNPN and CDR2 SVGIG (reference sequence). V lost 0 bases and J lost 7, with 9 bases in between. CDR3 DNA: TGTGCCTGGAGTGTACAAGGGAATGAAGCTTTCTTT. Translated, it gives CAWSVQGNEAFF. Supplemented by reference TRBV30 and TRBJ1-1, the full variable domain reads SQTIHQWPATLVQPVGSPLSLECTVEGTSNPNLYWYRQAAGRGLQLLFYSVGIGQISSEVPQNLSASRPQDRQFILSSKKLLLSDSGFYLCAWSVQGNEAFFGQGTRLTVV.

This clonotype has more than one count but fewer than ten. The V and J genes are TRBV27 and TRBJ2-1; the D is unclear. V was pared by 4 bases and J by 8 bases, with 12 bases between. The CDR3 sequence is 13 residues long. CDR1 and CDR2 from the germline V gene are MNHEY and SMNVEV (reference sequence). In DNA form, the CDR3 reads TGTGCCAGCAGTTGGGGTGGGTGGGATGAGCAGTTCTTC. Amino acid sequence: CASSWGGWDEQFF.

This clonotype was detected a few times. The chain recombines TRBV27 with TRBJ1-1; the D gene is possibly TRBD1 (5 bases). Germline V gene sequence: CDR1 MNHEY, CDR2 SMNVEV (reference sequence). CDR3 size: 15 residues. V was shortened by 6 bases and J by 3 bases, with 17 bases between the two germline ends. The CDR3 DNA follows: TGTGCCAGCAGGCTGGGACGCGAGGGATACACTGAAGCTTTCTTT. It translates to CASRLGREGYTEAFF.

This clonotype was detected only a few times. The chain carries TRBV3-1 and TRBJ2-1; TRBD2 matches 11 bases. The junction had 8 bases not matched to a gene; V was cut back by 1 base and J by 6 bases. Germline CDR1 LGHDT, CDR2 YNNKEL (reference sequence). This CDR3 has 17 amino acids. The CDR3 is CASSQGLAGFWGNEQFF. The DNA for the CDR3 is TGTGCCAGCAGCCAAGGACTAGCGGGATTCTGGGGCAATGAGCAGTTCTTC.

This sequence joins TRBV7-2 and TRBJ2-5; the D is unclear. CDR1 and CDR2 from the germline V gene are SGHTA and FQGNSA. V was clipped by 1 base and J by 0 bases, with 6 bases between them. The CDR3 is made up of 14 amino acids. The CDR3 is CASSLVQYQETQYF. The DNA for the CDR3 is TGTGCCAGCAGCTTAGTACAGTACCAAGAGACCCAGTACTTC.

CDR3 loop: CASTSQGRWPDTQYF. CDR3 in DNA: TGTGCCAGCACTTCACAGGGGAGGTGGCCAGATACGCAGTATTTT. This sequence joins TRBV12-3 or TRBV12-4 and TRBJ2-3; weak D call: TRBD1 (7 bases). This CDR3 comprises 15 residues. The V and J ends lost 7 bases and 4 bases respectively, with 18 bases between them.

This clonotype has more than one count but fewer than ten. The genes are TRBV10-1 and TRBJ2-1; D tentatively reads TRBD1 or TRBD2 (6 bases each). With 5 bases removed from V and 7 bases from J, the gap between germline ends came to 12 bases. CDR1 is WNHNN and CDR2 is SYGVQD in the germline V gene (reference sequence). The CDR3 contains 13 residues. The CDR3 region is CASSRGGRNEQFF. CDR3 DNA sequence: TGCGCCAGCAGTCGAGGGGGGCGTAATGAGCAGTTCTTC.

The V and J genes are TRBV7-7 and TRBJ2-3; D may be TRBD2 (6 bases). The ends were cut back, 5 bases at V and 4 bases at J, with 16 bases in the middle. Germline V gives CDR1 SSHAT, CDR2 FNYEAQ (reference sequence). The CDR3 loop spans 15 amino acids. The CDR3 coding sequence is TGTGCCAGCAGCCCTACCGCGGGGCTCTCAGATACGCAGTATTTT. Protein: CASSPTAGLSDTQYF.

This chain links TRBV2 with TRBJ1-1; D is ambiguous. V lost 3 bases and J lost 1, with 6 bases in between. The germline V gene encodes CDR1 SNHLY and CDR2 FYNNEI. The CDR3 has 13 amino acids. This CDR3 is CASSEGENTEAFF. The DNA of the CDR3 is TGTGCCAGCAGTGAGGGAGAGAACACTGAAGCTTTCTTT.

This clonotype showed up just a few times. The J gene is TRBJ2-2, the V gene TRBV2; no definite D call. Germline V gene sequence: CDR1 SNHLY, CDR2 FYNNEI. This CDR3 is 14 amino acids long. V was shortened by 2 bases and J by 5 bases, with 9 bases between the two germline ends. CDR3 coding DNA: TGTGCCAGCAGTGAAACAGTGGGAACCGGGGAGCTGTTTTTT. Translation: CASSETVGTGELFF.

The V call is TRBV13, the J call TRBJ1-1; 8 nucleotides align to TRBD1. The length of the CDR3 is 18 residues. Losses at the gene ends were 7 bases for V and 3 bases for J; bases not matched to a gene: 19. From germline, CDR1 is PRHDT and CDR2 FYEKMQ (reference sequence). Here the CDR3 DNA reads TGTGCCAGCAACAAGAAGCGGGCAGGGGGCCGTTTTGACACTGAAGCTTTCTTT. Translated, it gives CASNKKRAGGRFDTEAFF.

This clonotype has a count of ten or more. This CDR3 is CASSHVGGGTETQYF. The CDR3 coding sequence is TGCGCCAGCAGCCATGTCGGGGGAGGAACAGAGACCCAGTACTTC. The chain recombines TRBV4-1 with TRBJ2-5, with D possibly TRBD2 on 6 matching bases. The germline V and J ends were trimmed by 3 bases and 4 bases, with 15 bases remaining between them. CDR3 length: 15 amino acids. Germline values: CDR1 MGHRA, CDR2 YSYEKL.

There are a few counts of this clonotype. This chain links TRBV27 with TRBJ2-1, with a possible D match to TRBD2 (5 bases). The CDR3 length is 13 residues. The germline V gene has CDR1 MNHEY and CDR2 SMNVEV (reference sequence). The V end lost 8 bases, the J end lost 2 bases, and 10 bases lay between the germline ends. Here the CDR3 reads CASGTGTYNEQFF. CDR3 bases: TGTGCCAGCGGCACGGGGACCTACAATGAGCAGTTCTTC.

The V and J genes are TRBV6-5 and TRBJ2-7; TRBD1 agrees at 7 bases. Germline V CDR1 and CDR2: MNHEY, SVGAGI. This CDR3 comprises 15 residues. The J segment lost 5 bases and the V segment lost 6 bases, leaving 13 bases of the junction unmatched. The CDR3 reads CASSLKQGFIHEQYF. The CDR3 region has the DNA TGTGCCAGCAGCCTAAAACAGGGGTTCATCCACGAGCAGTACTTC.

This clonotype was seen only a few times. The V gene is TRBV12-3 or TRBV12-4, the J gene TRBJ1-1; 8 bases match TRBD1. This CDR3 is 17 amino acids long. Losses at the gene ends were 5 bases for V and 2 bases for J; bases not matched to a gene: 13. As DNA, the CDR3 is TGTGCCAGCAGTCCCGAATCCACAGGGGGGGATAACACTGAAGCTTTCTTT. Translating it yields CASSPESTGGDNTEAFF.